This TCR beta chain appears in the sequencing data of a study of CD8+CD57+ T cells in acquired aplastic anemia. Germline lookup yields CDR1 LGHNA and CDR2 YSLEER. The CDR3 length is 16 residues. V was cut by 3 bases and J by 2 bases, with 11 bases left in between. TCR beta VDJ and CDR3 profiling used genomic DNA as template. TCRdb analysed the reads with MiXCR anew, one entry per CDR3 protein. The sample lists about 70,000 distinct CDR3 sequences; 45% to 60% were seen once. This TCR was recovered from a human donor in good health, serving as a control. The sample comprised sorted CD4+, CD8+, or CD8+CD57+ T cells (not recorded which) from PBMCs. J is TRBJ2-6 and V is TRBV4-3; D is unclear. As DNA, the CDR3 is TGCGCCAGCAGCCACTTGGAAGGAGCTGGGGCCAACGTCCTGACTTTC. It specifies CASSHLEGAGANVLTF.